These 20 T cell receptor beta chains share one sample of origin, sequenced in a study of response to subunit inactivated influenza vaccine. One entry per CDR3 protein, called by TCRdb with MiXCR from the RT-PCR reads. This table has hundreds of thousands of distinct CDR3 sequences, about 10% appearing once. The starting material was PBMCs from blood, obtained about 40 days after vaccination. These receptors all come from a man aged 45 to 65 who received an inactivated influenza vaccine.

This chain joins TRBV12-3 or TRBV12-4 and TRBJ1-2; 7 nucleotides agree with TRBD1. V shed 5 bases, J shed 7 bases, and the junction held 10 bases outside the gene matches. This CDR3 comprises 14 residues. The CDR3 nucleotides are TGTGCCAGCAGTCCATTACAGGGGACCGGTGGCTACACCTTC. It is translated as CASSPLQGTGGYTF.

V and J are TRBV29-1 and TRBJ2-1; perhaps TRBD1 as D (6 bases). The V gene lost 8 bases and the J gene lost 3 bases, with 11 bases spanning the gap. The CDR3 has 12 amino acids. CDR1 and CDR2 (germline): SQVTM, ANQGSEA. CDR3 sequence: CSTVTGYNEQFF. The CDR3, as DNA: TGCAGCACCGTGACAGGCTACAATGAGCAGTTCTTC.

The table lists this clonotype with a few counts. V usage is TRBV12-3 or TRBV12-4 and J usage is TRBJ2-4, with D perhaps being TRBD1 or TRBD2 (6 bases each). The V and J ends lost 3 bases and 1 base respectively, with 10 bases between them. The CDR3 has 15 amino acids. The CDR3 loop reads CASSFGGGAKNIQYF. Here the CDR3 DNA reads TGTGCCAGCAGTTTTGGAGGGGGGGCCAAAAACATTCAGTACTTC.

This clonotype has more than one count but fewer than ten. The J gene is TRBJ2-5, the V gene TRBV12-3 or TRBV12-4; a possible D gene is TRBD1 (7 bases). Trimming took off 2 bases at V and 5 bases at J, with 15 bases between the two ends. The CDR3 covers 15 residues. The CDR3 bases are TGTGCCAGCAGTTTATACAGGGGCGGAGGGGAGACCCAGTACTTC. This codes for CASSLYRGGGETQYF.

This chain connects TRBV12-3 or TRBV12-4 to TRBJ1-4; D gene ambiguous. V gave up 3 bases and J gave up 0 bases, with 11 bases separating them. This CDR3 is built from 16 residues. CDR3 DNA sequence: TGTGCCAGCAGTTTGTACAGCCTCGCAACTAATGAAAAACTGTTTTTT. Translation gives CASSLYSLATNEKLFF.

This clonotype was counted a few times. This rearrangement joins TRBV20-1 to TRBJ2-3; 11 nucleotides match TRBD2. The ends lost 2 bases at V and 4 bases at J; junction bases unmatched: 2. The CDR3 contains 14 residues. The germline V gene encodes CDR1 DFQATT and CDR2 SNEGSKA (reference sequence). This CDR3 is CSARLAGGPDTQYF. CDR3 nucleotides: TGCAGTGCTAGACTAGCGGGGGGTCCAGATACGCAGTATTTT.

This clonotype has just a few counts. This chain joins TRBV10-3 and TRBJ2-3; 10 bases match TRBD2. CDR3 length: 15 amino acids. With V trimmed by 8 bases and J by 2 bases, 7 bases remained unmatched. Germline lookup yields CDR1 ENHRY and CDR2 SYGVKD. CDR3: CAISILAGLTDTQYF. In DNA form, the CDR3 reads TGTGCCATCTCCATACTAGCGGGACTCACAGATACGCAGTATTTT.

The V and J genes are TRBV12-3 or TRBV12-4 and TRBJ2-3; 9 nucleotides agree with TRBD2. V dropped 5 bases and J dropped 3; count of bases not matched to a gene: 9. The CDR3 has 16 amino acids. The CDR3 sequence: CASSRRAGGWTDTQYF. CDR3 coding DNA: TGTGCCAGCAGTAGGAGAGCGGGGGGCTGGACAGATACGCAGTATTTT.

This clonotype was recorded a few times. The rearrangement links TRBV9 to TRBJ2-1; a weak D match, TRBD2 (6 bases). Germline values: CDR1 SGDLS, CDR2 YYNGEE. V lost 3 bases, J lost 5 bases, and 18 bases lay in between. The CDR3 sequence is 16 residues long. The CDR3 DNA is TGTGCCAGCAGCGAGCCGGCCGGGACTGACAACAATGAGCAGTTCTTC. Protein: CASSEPAGTDNNEQFF.

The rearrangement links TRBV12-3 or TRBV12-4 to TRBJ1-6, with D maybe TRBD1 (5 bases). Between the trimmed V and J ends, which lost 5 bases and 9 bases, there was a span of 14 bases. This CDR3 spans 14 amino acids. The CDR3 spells CASSPGLRGSPLHF. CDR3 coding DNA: TGTGCCAGCAGTCCGGGACTTCGAGGTTCACCCCTCCACTTT.

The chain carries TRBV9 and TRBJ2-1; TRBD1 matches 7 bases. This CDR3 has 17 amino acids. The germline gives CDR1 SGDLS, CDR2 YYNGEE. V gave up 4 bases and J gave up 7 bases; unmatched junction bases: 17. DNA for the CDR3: TGTGCCAGCAGCAGAATTCCGAAGACAGGGATGGAGAATGAGCAGTTCTTC. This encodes CASSRIPKTGMENEQFF.

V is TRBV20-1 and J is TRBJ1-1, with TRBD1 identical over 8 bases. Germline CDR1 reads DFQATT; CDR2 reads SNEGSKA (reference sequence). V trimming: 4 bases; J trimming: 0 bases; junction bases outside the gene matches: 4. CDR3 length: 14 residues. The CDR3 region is CSAKTGAMNTEAFF. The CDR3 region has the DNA TGCAGTGCTAAGACAGGGGCGATGAACACTGAAGCTTTCTTT.

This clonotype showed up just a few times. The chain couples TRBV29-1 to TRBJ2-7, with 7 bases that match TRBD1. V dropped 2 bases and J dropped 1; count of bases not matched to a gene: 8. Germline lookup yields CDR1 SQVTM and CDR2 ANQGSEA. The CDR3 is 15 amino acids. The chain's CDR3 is CSVETDREKSYEQYF. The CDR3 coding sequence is TGCAGCGTTGAAACCGACAGGGAGAAATCCTACGAGCAGTACTTC.

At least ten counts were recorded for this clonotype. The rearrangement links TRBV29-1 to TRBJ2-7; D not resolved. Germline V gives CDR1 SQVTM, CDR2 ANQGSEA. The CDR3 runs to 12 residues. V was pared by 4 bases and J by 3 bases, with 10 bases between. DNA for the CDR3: TGCAGCGTTGTCAGTGCTTACTACGAGCAGTACTTC. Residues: CSVVSAYYEQYF.

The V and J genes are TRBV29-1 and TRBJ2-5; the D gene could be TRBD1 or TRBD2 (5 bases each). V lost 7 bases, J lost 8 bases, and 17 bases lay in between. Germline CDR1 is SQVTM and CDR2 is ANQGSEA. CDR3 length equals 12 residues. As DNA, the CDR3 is TGCAGCGCCCTACAGACCGGGACCACCCAGTACTTC. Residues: CSALQTGTTQYF.

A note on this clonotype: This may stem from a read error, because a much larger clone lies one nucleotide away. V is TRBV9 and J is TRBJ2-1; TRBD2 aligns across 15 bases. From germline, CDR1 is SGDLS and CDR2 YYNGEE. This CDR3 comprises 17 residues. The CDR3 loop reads CAGSVGTSGGLRNEQFF. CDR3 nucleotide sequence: TGTGCCGGCAGCGTAGGGACTAGCGGGGGGCTAAGGAATGAGCAGTTCTTC.

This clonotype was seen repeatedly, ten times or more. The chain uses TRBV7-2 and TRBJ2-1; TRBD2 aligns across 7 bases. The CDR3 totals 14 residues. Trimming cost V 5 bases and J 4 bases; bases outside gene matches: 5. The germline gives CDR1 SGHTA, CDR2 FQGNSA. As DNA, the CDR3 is TGTGCCAGCAGCCCGCCTAGCGGATACAATGAGCAGTTCTTC. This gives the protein CASSPPSGYNEQFF.

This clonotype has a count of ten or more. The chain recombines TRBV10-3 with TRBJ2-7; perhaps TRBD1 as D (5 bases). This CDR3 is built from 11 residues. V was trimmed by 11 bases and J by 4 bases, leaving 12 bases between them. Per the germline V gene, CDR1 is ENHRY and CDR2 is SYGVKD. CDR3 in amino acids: CAARAGYEQYF. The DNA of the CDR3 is TGTGCCGCCAGGGCAGGATACGAGCAGTACTTC.

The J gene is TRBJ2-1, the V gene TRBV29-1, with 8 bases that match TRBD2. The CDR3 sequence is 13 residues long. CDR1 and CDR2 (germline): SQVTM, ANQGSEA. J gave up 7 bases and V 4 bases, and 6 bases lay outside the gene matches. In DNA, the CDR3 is TGCAGCGTTGTAAGCGGGAGTTTAAATGAGCAGTTCTTC. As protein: CSVVSGSLNEQFF.

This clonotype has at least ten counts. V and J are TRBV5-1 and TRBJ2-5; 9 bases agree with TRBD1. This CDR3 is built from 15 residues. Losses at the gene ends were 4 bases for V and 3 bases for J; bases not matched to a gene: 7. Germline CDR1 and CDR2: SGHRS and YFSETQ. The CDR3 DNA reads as TGCGCCAGCAGCCCGGGACAGGGTCCGAAAGAGACCCAGTACTTC. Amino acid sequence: CASSPGQGPKETQYF. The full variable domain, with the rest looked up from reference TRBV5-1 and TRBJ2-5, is KAGVTQTPRYLIKTRGQQVTLSCSPISGHRSVSWYQQTPGQGLQFLFEYFSETQRNKGNFPGRFSGRQFSNSRSEMNVSTLELGDSALYLCASSPGQGPKETQYFGPGTRLLVL.